The 30 T cell receptor beta chains below come from one sample, sequenced in a study of blood T cell repertoires in COVID-19. TCRdb keeps only in-frame clones here, not all; method: immunoSEQ multiplex PCR. The data show about 80,000 clones, over 65% seen once. Material for sequencing was peripheral blood. The receptor source for this set is a man over 45 with active or convalescent COVID-19.

The chain couples TRBV6-2 or TRBV6-3 to TRBJ2-3, with D possibly matching TRBD2 (6 bases). The CDR3 loop spans 17 amino acids. The germline V and J ends were trimmed by 2 bases and 10 bases, with 25 bases remaining between them. Looked up from germline, CDR1 is MNHEY and CDR2 is SVGEGT. This CDR3 reads CASSYAGSASLRSAQYF. CDR3 DNA sequence: TGTGCCAGCAGTTACGCGGGATCGGCTAGCTTGAGGTCTGCGCAGTATTTT.

The chain is built from TRBV7-3 and TRBJ2-5, with no clear D. The V gene lost 2 bases and the J gene lost 2 bases, with 12 bases spanning the gap. This CDR3 is 15 amino acids long. Germline-derived CDR1 and CDR2 are SGHTA and FQGTGA. The CDR3, as DNA: TGTGCCAGCAGCTTAGGGTCTTACAGTCAAGAGACCCAGTACTTC. Its protein is CASSLGSYSQETQYF.

The chain carries TRBV19 and TRBJ1-5; the D gene is possibly TRBD1 (5 bases). CDR3 length: 15 amino acids. V was clipped by 6 bases and J by 3 bases, with 15 bases between them. Germline CDR1 is LNHDA and CDR2 is SQIVND (reference sequence). CDR3 loop: CASSRTPTPNQPQHF. The CDR3 DNA reads TGTGCCAGTAGCAGGACACCTACTCCCAATCAGCCCCAGCATTTT.

This chain uses TRBV24-1 with TRBJ2-7; 8 nucleotides align to TRBD1. The CDR3 consists of 15 residues. Trimming cost V 6 bases and J 3 bases; bases outside gene matches: 9. Per the germline V gene, CDR1 is KGHDR and CDR2 is SFDVKD. In nucleotides, the CDR3 is TGTGCCACCAGTCCCACGGGACAGGCGCGCTACGAGCAGTACTTC. It is translated as CATSPTGQARYEQYF.

This clone was counted only a few times. The J gene is TRBJ1-1, the V gene TRBV5-6; a possible D gene is TRBD1 (6 bases). CDR1 SGHDT and CDR2 YYEEEE come from the germline V gene. This CDR3 spans 13 amino acids. Trimming pared 4 bases from V and 5 bases from J, leaving 12 bases between. The CDR3 sequence is CASSQQGLTEAFF. CDR3 sequence (DNA): TGTGCCAGCAGCCAACAGGGATTGACTGAAGCTTTCTTT.

This clone showed up just a few times. The rearrangement links TRBV5-6 to TRBJ1-6; 8 bases map to TRBD1. CDR3 length: 19 residues. Germline values: CDR1 SGHDT, CDR2 YYEEEE. Trimming cost V 4 bases and J 2 bases; bases outside gene matches: 14. CDR3 nucleotide sequence: TGTGCCAGCAGCCCCGGGGGGACAGGACGTCGGGCCTATAATTCACCCCTCCACTTT. It translates to CASSPGGTGRRAYNSPLHF.

The chain employs TRBV10-3 and TRBJ1-5, with D tentatively TRBD1 (6 bases). The V gene lost 9 bases and the J gene lost 3 bases, with 15 bases spanning the gap. The CDR3 consists of 14 residues. Per germline, CDR1 ENHRY and CDR2 SYGVKD. Here the CDR3 reads CAIAGQGLNQPQHF. The CDR3 DNA reads as TGTGCCATTGCGGGCCAGGGGCTCAATCAGCCCCAGCATTTT.

The chain recombines TRBV5-1 with TRBJ2-7; 12 bases map to TRBD2. Germline loops: CDR1 SGHRS, CDR2 YFSETQ. There are 16 residues in the CDR3. V lost 1 base and J lost 5; bases outside the gene matches: 7. The CDR3, as DNA: TGCGCCAGCAGCTTGACCCCTAGCGGGGGGGCCGACGAGCAGTACTTC. Protein sequence: CASSLTPSGGADEQYF.

V and J are TRBV28 and TRBJ1-2; maybe TRBD1 (6 bases). V was clipped by 6 bases and J by 4 bases, with 12 bases between them. This CDR3 is 13 amino acids long. The germline CDR1 and CDR2 sequences are MDHEN and SYDVKM. In DNA, the CDR3 is TGTGCCAGCAGCAGGACAGCGATCTATGGCTACACCTTC. Translated: CASSRTAIYGYTF.

The genes are TRBV2 and TRBJ1-5; a possible D gene is TRBD1 (5 bases). CDR3 length: 16 residues. Germline CDR1 SNHLY, CDR2 FYNNEI. Trimming removed 1 base from V and 5 bases from J, with 15 bases in between. The CDR3 protein is CASSEGGGEEDQPQHF. CDR3 nucleotide sequence: TGTGCCAGCAGTGAAGGTGGGGGGGAGGAGGATCAGCCCCAGCATTTT.

In this sample, this clone turned up once. V usage is TRBV27 and J usage is TRBJ2-3, with a possible D match to TRBD1 (5 bases). The CDR3 runs to 18 residues. CDR1 and CDR2 (germline): MNHEY, SMNVEV (reference sequence). Deletions cut 4 bases from V and 0 bases from J, with 20 bases between. CDR3 residues: CASSSHRQPPASTDTQYF. The DNA of the CDR3 is TGTGCCAGCAGTTCCCATCGACAGCCACCCGCGAGCACAGATACGCAGTATTTT.

A single count supports this clone. The genes are TRBV30 and TRBJ1-2, with 12 bases fitting TRBD1. The germline CDR1 and CDR2 sequences are GTSNPN and SVGIG (reference sequence). The CDR3 loop spans 13 amino acids. The V and J ends lost 4 bases and 6 bases, in that order; junction bases with no gene match: 3. The DNA of the CDR3 is TGTGCCTGGAAGGGACAGGGGGCGCATGGCTACACCTTC. Residues: CAWKGQGAHGYTF.

The CDR3 DNA is TGTGCCACCGGGGACGGGGGGGCAAGAGATACGCAGTATTTT. Translating it yields CATGDGGARDTQYF. The V and J genes are TRBV10-3 and TRBJ2-3; 8 bases map to TRBD2. The CDR3 consists of 14 residues. In germline, CDR1 is ENHRY, CDR2 SYGVKD. After removal of 10 bases from V and 5 bases from J, the junction contained 11 bases not matched to a gene.

This chain connects TRBV19 to TRBJ2-2; 8 bases align to TRBD1. This CDR3 region has 15 residues. Per the germline V gene, CDR1 is LNHDA and CDR2 is SQIVND (reference sequence). V was clipped by 4 bases and J by 1 base; unmatched bases: 2. The CDR3 is CASSTGQGNTGELFF. CDR3 nucleotides: TGTGCCAGTAGTACTGGACAGGGGAACACCGGGGAGCTGTTTTTT.

The CDR3 loop is CASIGGAGNGRRNTEAFF. The CDR3 DNA reads TGTGCCAGCATTGGGGGCGCCGGGAACGGACGAAGGAACACTGAAGCTTTCTTT. The V call is TRBV2, the J call TRBJ1-1, with D possibly TRBD1 on 6 matching bases. Trimming took off 7 bases at V and 1 base at J, with 25 bases between the two ends. Per the germline V gene, CDR1 is SNHLY and CDR2 is FYNNEI. CDR3 length: 18 amino acids.

J is TRBJ2-4 and V is TRBV2; the match to TRBD1 covers 7 bases. The CDR3 extends over 15 amino acids. The germline V gene encodes CDR1 SNHLY and CDR2 FYNNEI. Trimming removed 6 bases from V and 5 bases from J; junction bases left unmatched: 10. As DNA, the CDR3 is TGTGCCAGCAGACAGGGGACCCGCCCCCAAAACATTCAGTACTTC. It specifies CASRQGTRPQNIQYF. The full variable domain, rest sourced from reference TRBV2 and TRBJ2-4, is EPEVTQTPSHQVTQMGQEVILRCVPISNHLYFYWYRQILGQKVEFLVSFYNNEISEKSEIFDDQFSVERPDGSNFTLKIRSTKLEDSAMYFCASRQGTRPQNIQYFGAGTRLSVL.

The V gene is TRBV4-2, the J gene TRBJ2-1; 10 positions agree with TRBD2. The length of the CDR3 is 17 residues. Germline CDR1 reads LGHNA; CDR2 reads YNFKEQ. The trim removed 0 bases at V and 3 bases at J, leaving 5 bases unmatched. The DNA of the CDR3 is TGTGCCAGCAGCCAAGATGTAGCGGGGGGATTCTACAATGAGCAGTTCTTC. Residues: CASSQDVAGGFYNEQFF.

The J gene is TRBJ2-7, the V gene TRBV10-3, with 7 bases fitting TRBD1. Trimming at V came to 6 bases and at J to 0 bases, leaving 5 bases not matched to a gene. CDR1 and CDR2 from the germline V gene are ENHRY and SYGVKD. The CDR3 is made up of 14 amino acids. The CDR3 DNA reads TGTGCCATCAGACGGGACAGTAGCTCCTACGAGCAGTACTTC. This encodes CAIRRDSSSYEQYF.

V usage is TRBV27 and J usage is TRBJ2-7; D may be TRBD1 (5 bases). Trimming removed 4 bases from V and 4 bases from J, with 5 bases in between. The CDR3 contains 11 residues. The germline gives CDR1 MNHEY, CDR2 SMNVEV (reference sequence). The CDR3 spells CASSSGYEQYF. Written as DNA, the CDR3 is TGTGCCAGCAGTTCAGGGTACGAGCAGTACTTC.

The genes are TRBV7-2 and TRBJ2-1; 11 positions agree with TRBD2. The CDR3 runs to 18 residues. Trimming at V came to 5 bases and at J to 3 bases, leaving 12 bases not matched to a gene. Germline-derived CDR1 and CDR2 are SGHTA and FQGNSA. The DNA for the CDR3 is TGTGCCAGCAGCCCCCGAGGTAGCGGGGGGGGAAACTACAATGAGCAGTTCTTC. Translated: CASSPRGSGGGNYNEQFF.

A few counts support this clone. V and J are TRBV2 and TRBJ2-4; D gene ambiguous. Trimming shortened V by 6 bases and J by 0 bases, and 12 bases separated the two germline ends. The CDR3 is made up of 15 amino acids. Looked up from germline, CDR1 is SNHLY and CDR2 is FYNNEI. This chain's CDR3 is CASSQRWLAKNIQYF. The CDR3 DNA is TGTGCCAGCAGCCAGAGGTGGCTAGCCAAAAACATTCAGTACTTC.

This clone was seen repeatedly, ten times or more. The chain couples TRBV5-6 to TRBJ1-5, with TRBD1 as a possible D gene (5 bases). The germline CDR1 and CDR2 sequences are SGHDT and YYEEEE. V gave up 0 bases and J gave up 9 bases, with 13 bases separating them. This CDR3 region has 14 residues. The CDR3 reads CASSLGQGPRPQHF. The DNA of the CDR3 is TGTGCCAGCAGCTTGGGTCAGGGCCCGCGGCCCCAGCATTTT.

This sequence joins TRBV7-9 and TRBJ1-6; D call uncertain. This CDR3 region has 18 residues. Trimming stripped 5 bases from V and 7 bases from J, with 24 bases between. Germline CDR1 and CDR2: SEHNR and FQNEAQ (reference sequence). DNA of the CDR3: TGTGCCAGCAGCCACCCTCCACAGCTGGCAGGCCTAAATTCACCCCTCCACTTT. Amino acid sequence: CASSHPPQLAGLNSPLHF.

The V and J genes are TRBV7-3 and TRBJ1-2, with 7 positions matching TRBD1. V trimming: 3 bases; J trimming: 4 bases; junction bases outside the gene matches: 11. This CDR3 has 16 amino acids. CDR1 and CDR2 from the germline V gene are SGHTA and FQGTGA. This chain's CDR3 is CASSLGDIGGGYGYTF. CDR3 DNA sequence: TGTGCCAGCAGCTTGGGGGACATAGGGGGCGGCTATGGCTACACCTTC. The complete variable domain, with remaining parts taken from reference TRBV7-3 and TRBJ1-2, reads GAGVSQTPSNKVTEKGKYVELRCDPISGHTALYWYRQSLGQGPEFLIYFQGTGAADDSGLPNDRFFAVRPEGSVSTLKIQRTERGDSAVYLCASSLGDIGGGYGYTFGSGTRLTVV.

V and J are TRBV15 and TRBJ2-3; D might be TRBD2 (6 bases). Trimming left V 10 bases short and J 0 bases short, with 8 bases between. Germline V CDR1 and CDR2: LNHNV, YYDKDF (reference sequence). The CDR3 has 12 residues. As DNA, the CDR3 is TGTGCCAGCGGGGAGAGCACAGATACGCAGTATTTT. Translated, it gives CASGESTDTQYF.

This chain links TRBV18 with TRBJ2-4, with a possible D match to TRBD2 (5 bases). This CDR3 comprises 16 residues. Trimming took 4 bases from V and 4 from J, leaving 17 bases between them. Germline values: CDR1 KGHSH, CDR2 LQKENI. The CDR3 spells CASSQKDGEGKNIQYF. The CDR3 DNA follows: TGTGCCAGCTCACAAAAAGACGGTGAGGGTAAAAACATTCAGTACTTC.

This chain links TRBV7-9 with TRBJ1-6; D ambiguous. Trimming shortened V by 5 bases and J by 4 bases, and 9 bases separated the two germline ends. The CDR3 loop spans 14 amino acids. From germline, CDR1 is SEHNR and CDR2 FQNEAQ (reference sequence). In DNA form, the CDR3 reads TGTGCCAGCAGCCCGCAACTGTATAATTCACCCCTCCACTTT. Translated, it gives CASSPQLYNSPLHF.

Points on this clone: A much bigger clone sits one base away, suggesting this may be a read error. The chain recombines TRBV11-3 with TRBJ1-1; no firm D call. V was trimmed by 0 bases and J by 2 bases, leaving 4 bases between them. This CDR3 is built from 13 residues. The germline V gene has CDR1 SGHNT and CDR2 YENEEA. This CDR3 reads CASSLDSNTEAFF. Written as DNA, the CDR3 is TGTGCCAGCAGCTTAGACAGTAACACTGAAGCTTTCTTT.

The chain uses TRBV30 and TRBJ1-5; a weak D match, TRBD1 (6 bases). CDR1 is GTSNPN, CDR2 SVGIG, per germline (reference sequence). V was shortened by 0 bases and J by 0 bases, with 12 bases between the two germline ends. This CDR3 region has 16 residues. The CDR3 is CAWSVSGTYSNQPQHF. CDR3 DNA sequence: TGTGCCTGGAGTGTTTCAGGGACATATAGCAATCAGCCCCAGCATTTT.

The chain employs TRBV5-1 and TRBJ2-3, with 11 bases identical to TRBD1. The junction had 11 bases not matched to a gene; V was cut back by 1 base and J by 4 bases. CDR1 and CDR2 (germline): SGHRS, YFSETQ. This CDR3 region has 18 residues. The CDR3 DNA reads TGCGCCAGCAGCTTGATGCCCCGTAGGGACAGGGGGGCAGATACGCAGTATTTT. Protein product: CASSLMPRRDRGADTQYF.